A single sample is the source of the 21 T cell receptor beta chains below, sequenced in a study of blood T cell repertoires in COVID-19. Only in-frame clones appear in the TCRdb table, and some are missing; sequencing was by immunoSEQ multiplex PCR. The table has about 250,000 clones, around nine tenths seen once; the top ten hold around 1.6%. The material sequenced was peripheral blood. These receptors were taken from a woman aged 55-70 years who had recovered from COVID-19.

V gene TRBV4-1 combines with J gene TRBJ2-3; D not certain. Germline V CDR1 and CDR2: MGHRA, YSYEKL. This CDR3 is 16 amino acids long. Trimming stripped 4 bases from V and 1 base from J, with 15 bases between. CDR3 residues: CASSLNRVRGTDTQYF. The CDR3 coding sequence is TGCGCCAGCAGCCTTAACCGGGTTCGCGGCACAGATACGCAGTATTTT.

V and J are TRBV4-2 and TRBJ2-1, with 8 bases that match TRBD1. Unmatched junction bases numbered 14, after V lost 3 bases and J lost 7 bases. The CDR3 is 17 amino acids. CDR1 LGHNA and CDR2 YNFKEQ come from the germline V gene. The DNA of the CDR3 is TGTGCCAGCAGCCACATAAAGGGGCAGGGGGCAAGGAATGAGCAGTTCTTC. Protein product: CASSHIKGQGARNEQFF.

The chain uses TRBV6-6 and TRBJ2-7; 7 bases map to TRBD1. The germline V gene has CDR1 MNHNY and CDR2 SVGAGI (reference sequence). Unmatched junction bases numbered 10, after V lost 10 bases and J lost 4 bases. The CDR3 spans 13 residues. The CDR3 nucleotides read TGTGCCACTAAGGACAGGCAGAGTTACGAGCAGTACTTC. Translated: CATKDRQSYEQYF.

V usage is TRBV28 and J usage is TRBJ1-4; D is unresolved. The CDR3 is 14 amino acids. CDR1 is MDHEN, CDR2 SYDVKM, per germline. The V gene lost 1 base and the J gene lost 8 bases, with 11 bases spanning the gap. Here the CDR3 reads CASSLSPAGEKLFF. CDR3 nucleotides: TGTGCCAGCAGTTTATCCCCGGCCGGGGAAAAACTGTTTTTT.

At least ten counts were recorded for this clone. CDR3: CASSLAQNEKLFF. The CDR3 DNA sequence: TGTGCCAGCAGCTTGGCGCAGAATGAAAAACTGTTTTTT. This sequence joins TRBV5-5 and TRBJ1-4; no clear D gene. The V gene's germline CDR1 is SGHKS and CDR2 YYEKEE (reference sequence). V gave up 0 bases and J gave up 5 bases, with 5 bases separating them. The CDR3 consists of 13 residues.

The CDR3 is CASSLDRGSNQPQHF. Here the CDR3 DNA reads TGCGCCAGCAGCTTGGACAGGGGTAGCAATCAGCCCCAGCATTTT. V gene TRBV5-1 combines with J gene TRBJ1-5; TRBD1 matches 7 bases. V trimming: 0 bases; J trimming: 0 bases; junction bases outside the gene matches: 0. CDR3 length equals 15 residues. CDR1 is SGHRS, CDR2 YFSETQ, per germline.

V is TRBV5-1 and J is TRBJ2-2; possible D gene TRBD2, 5 bases. The germline CDR1 and CDR2 sequences are SGHRS and YFSETQ. Trimming took off 1 base at V and 5 bases at J, with 15 bases between the two ends. The CDR3 loop spans 16 amino acids. The CDR3 reads CASSLTQASGTGELFF. The CDR3 DNA is TGCGCCAGCAGCTTGACGCAGGCCTCGGGGACCGGGGAGCTGTTTTTT.

V is TRBV5-1 and J is TRBJ2-3; TRBD2 aligns across 10 bases. The CDR3 runs 16 residues. After removal of 4 bases from V and 3 bases from J, the junction contained 8 bases not matched to a gene. The germline V gene encodes CDR1 SGHRS and CDR2 YFSETQ. CDR3 nucleotide sequence: TGCGCCAGCAGCCCAGCGGGGGGGCCGAGGACAGATACGCAGTATTTT. Translating it yields CASSPAGGPRTDTQYF.

The rearrangement links TRBV18 to TRBJ2-2, with 15 bases fitting TRBD2. The J segment lost 0 bases and the V segment lost 1 base, leaving 3 bases of the junction unmatched. The CDR3 extends over 19 amino acids. Germline loops: CDR1 KGHSH, CDR2 LQKENI. CDR3 sequence: CASSPRGLAGGPNTGELFF. The DNA for the CDR3 is TGTGCCAGCTCACCACGGGGACTAGCGGGGGGACCGAACACCGGGGAGCTGTTTTTT.

The chain joins TRBV29-1 to TRBJ2-2; the match to TRBD2 covers 11 bases. This CDR3 comprises 16 residues. Germline CDR1 SQVTM, CDR2 ANQGSEA. Germline trimming cut 3 bases from V and 4 bases from J; bases unmatched to any gene: 7. Here the CDR3 reads CSVDMFSGGGTGELFF. The CDR3 region has the DNA TGCAGCGTTGATATGTTTAGCGGGGGGGGCACCGGGGAGCTGTTTTTT.

This clone has a handful of counts. CDR3 DNA: TGCGCCAGCAGCCCTAACCCAGGGGGAAGCAATTCACCCCTCCACTTT. This gives the protein CASSPNPGGSNSPLHF. This chain joins TRBV4-3 and TRBJ1-6; 7 nucleotides agree with TRBD1. This CDR3 region has 16 residues. CDR1 and CDR2 from the germline V gene are LGHNA and YSLEER. V lost 4 bases to trimming and J lost 7 bases; unmatched junction nucleotides: 10.

To note about this clone: The sample carries other DNA sequences with the same CDR3. The chain couples TRBV7-2 to TRBJ2-3; 15 nucleotides match TRBD2. CDR3 size: 16 residues. V was clipped by 5 bases and J by 6 bases; unmatched bases: 6. Germline values: CDR1 SGHTA, CDR2 FQGNSA. CDR3 coding DNA: TGTGCCAGCAGCCCGGGACTAGCGGGGGGCTTGGATACGCAGTATTTT. Residues: CASSPGLAGGLDTQYF.

V is TRBV6-6 and J is TRBJ2-2; TRBD2 matches at 7 bases. V shed 5 bases and J 4 bases; nucleotides not matched to a gene: 4. The CDR3 consists of 14 residues. CDR1 is MNHNY and CDR2 is SVGAGI in the germline V gene (reference sequence). The CDR3 bases are TGTGCCAGCAGTGCCCCGGGGGGCACCGGGGAGCTGTTTTTT. Translating gives CASSAPGGTGELFF.

The J gene is TRBJ1-2, the V gene TRBV7-3, with 9 positions matching TRBD1. Losses at the gene ends were 2 bases for V and 7 bases for J; bases not matched to a gene: 11. There are 16 residues in the CDR3. The germline V gene has CDR1 SGHTA and CDR2 FQGTGA. CDR3 coding DNA: TGTGCCAGCAGCTTATTCGCCGGGACAGGGTACTCTGGCTACACCTTC. The encoded protein is CASSLFAGTGYSGYTF. The full variable domain, in which reference TRBV7-3 and TRBJ1-2 provide the parts outside the CDR3, is GAGVSQTPSNKVTEKGKYVELRCDPISGHTALYWYRQSLGQGPEFLIYFQGTGAADDSGLPNDRFFAVRPEGSVSTLKIQRTERGDSAVYLCASSLFAGTGYSGYTFGSGTRLTVV.

J is TRBJ2-5 and V is TRBV9; D perhaps matches TRBD2 (5 bases). This CDR3 has 12 residues. The V gene's germline CDR1 is SGDLS and CDR2 YYNGEE. The V end was cut by 3 bases, the J end by 10 bases, with 13 bases between. The CDR3 coding sequence is TGTGCCAGCAGCGCCGTTAACGGGATCCAGTACTTC. Translated: CASSAVNGIQYF.

The J gene is TRBJ1-4, the V gene TRBV7-9; D unresolved. The CDR3 has 11 residues. V lost 7 bases and J lost 8, with 8 bases in between. Germline CDR1 and CDR2: SEHNR and FQNEAQ (reference sequence). CDR3 DNA sequence: TGTGCCAGCAACACGGGGGAAAAACTGTTTTTT. Amino acids: CASNTGEKLFF.

In its sample, this clone was seen once. The chain links TRBV4-2 to TRBJ2-3, with TRBD2 identical over 7 bases. The J segment lost 5 bases and the V segment lost 3 bases, leaving 8 bases of the junction unmatched. This CDR3 spans 15 amino acids. In germline, CDR1 is LGHNA, CDR2 YNFKEQ. CDR3 sequence (DNA): TGTGCCAGCAGCCATGGGGAGGGGACCCGAGATACGCAGTATTTT. This translates into CASSHGEGTRDTQYF.

The J gene is TRBJ2-7, the V gene TRBV3-1 (or the pseudogene TRBV3-2), with D hard to call. The CDR3 has 15 residues. V was pared by 1 base and J by 1 base, with 11 bases between. Per germline, CDR1 LGHDT and CDR2 YNNKEL (reference sequence). The DNA of the CDR3 is TGTGCCAGCAGCCAAGGTGTCGCCAGTTCCTACGAGCAGTACTTC. Translating gives CASSQGVASSYEQYF.

DNA of the CDR3: TGTGCCAGCAGATACCCAGGACACACAGATACGCAGTATTTT. Its translation is CASRYPGHTDTQYF. The J gene is TRBJ2-3, the V gene TRBV6-5, with D possibly TRBD1 on 5 matching bases. The V end was cut by 6 bases, the J end by 2 bases, with 12 bases between. The CDR3 is 14 amino acids. The germline gives CDR1 MNHEY, CDR2 SVGAGI.

The chain is built from TRBV9 and TRBJ1-5, with a weak D call TRBD1 (5 bases). Per germline, CDR1 SGDLS and CDR2 YYNGEE. V was trimmed by 0 bases and J by 6 bases, leaving 13 bases between them. This CDR3 region has 15 residues. The chain's CDR3 is CASSVGAGRGQPQHF. CDR3 nucleotide sequence: TGTGCCAGCAGCGTAGGGGCAGGGCGGGGTCAGCCCCAGCATTTT.

J is TRBJ2-1 and V is TRBV19; 12 bases match TRBD1. Trimming cost V 3 bases and J 8 bases; bases outside gene matches: 5. The CDR3 has 15 amino acids. The V gene's germline CDR1 is LNHDA and CDR2 SQIVND (reference sequence). In nucleotides, the CDR3 is TGTGCCAGTAGTATGGGGACAGGGGGCTTCGATGAGCAGTTCTTC. It specifies CASSMGTGGFDEQFF.